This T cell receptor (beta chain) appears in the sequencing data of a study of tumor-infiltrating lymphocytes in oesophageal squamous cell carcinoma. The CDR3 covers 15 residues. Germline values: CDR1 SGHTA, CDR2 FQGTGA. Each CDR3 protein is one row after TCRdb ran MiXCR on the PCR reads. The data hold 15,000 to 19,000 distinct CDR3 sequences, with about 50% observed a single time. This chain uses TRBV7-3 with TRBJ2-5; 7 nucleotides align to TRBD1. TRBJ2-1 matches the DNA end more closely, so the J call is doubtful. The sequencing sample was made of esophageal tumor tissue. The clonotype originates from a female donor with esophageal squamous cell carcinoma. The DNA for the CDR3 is TGTGCCAGCAGCTACGACAGGGAGAGCACAGATACGCAGTTCTTC. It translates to CASSYDRESTDTQFF.